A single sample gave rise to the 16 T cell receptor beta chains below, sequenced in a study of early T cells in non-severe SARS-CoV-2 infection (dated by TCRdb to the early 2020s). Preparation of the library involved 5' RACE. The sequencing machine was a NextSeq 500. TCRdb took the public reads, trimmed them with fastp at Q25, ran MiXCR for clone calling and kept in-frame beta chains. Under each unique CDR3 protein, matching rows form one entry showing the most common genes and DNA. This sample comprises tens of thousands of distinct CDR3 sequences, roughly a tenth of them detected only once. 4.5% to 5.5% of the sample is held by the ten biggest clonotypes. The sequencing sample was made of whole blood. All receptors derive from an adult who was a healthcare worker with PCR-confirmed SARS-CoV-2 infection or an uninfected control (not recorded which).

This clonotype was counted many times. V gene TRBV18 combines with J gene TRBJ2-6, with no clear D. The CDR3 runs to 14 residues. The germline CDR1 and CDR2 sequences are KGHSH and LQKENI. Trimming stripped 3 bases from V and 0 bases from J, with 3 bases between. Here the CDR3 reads CASSPVSGANVLTF. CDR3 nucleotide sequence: TGTGCCAGCTCACCGGTCTCTGGGGCCAACGTCCTGACTTTC.

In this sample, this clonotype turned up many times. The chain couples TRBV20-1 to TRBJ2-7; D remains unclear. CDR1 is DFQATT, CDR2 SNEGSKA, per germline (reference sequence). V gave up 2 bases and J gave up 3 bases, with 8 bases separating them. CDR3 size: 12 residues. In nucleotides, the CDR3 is TGCAGTGCTAGAAACAGACTCTACGAGCAGTACTTC. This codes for CSARNRLYEQYF.

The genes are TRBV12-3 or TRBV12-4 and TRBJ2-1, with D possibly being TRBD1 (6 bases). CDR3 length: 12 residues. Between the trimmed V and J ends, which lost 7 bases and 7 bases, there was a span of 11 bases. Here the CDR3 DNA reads TGTGCCAGCAAGATTCAGGGGAATGAGCAGTTCTTC. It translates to CASKIQGNEQFF.

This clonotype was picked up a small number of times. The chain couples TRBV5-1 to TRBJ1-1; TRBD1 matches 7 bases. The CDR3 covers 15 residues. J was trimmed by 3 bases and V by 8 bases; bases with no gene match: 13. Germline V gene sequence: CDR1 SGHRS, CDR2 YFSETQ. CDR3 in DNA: TGCGCCAGTCGCACCGGGACAGCATACTACACTGAAGCTTTCTTT. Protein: CASRTGTAYYTEAFF.

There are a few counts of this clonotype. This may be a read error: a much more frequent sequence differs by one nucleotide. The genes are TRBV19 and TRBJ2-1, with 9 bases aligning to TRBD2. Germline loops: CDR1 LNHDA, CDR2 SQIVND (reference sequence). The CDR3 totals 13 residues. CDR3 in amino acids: CVSSIAGASEQFF. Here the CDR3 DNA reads TGTGTCAGTAGCATAGCGGGAGCCAGTGAGCAGTTCTTC. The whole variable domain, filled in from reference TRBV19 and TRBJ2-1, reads DGGITQSPKYLFRKEGQNVTLSCEQNLNHDAMYWYRQDPGQGLRLIYYSQIVNDFQKGDIAEGYSVSREKKESFPLTVTSAQKNPTAFYLCVSSIAGASEQFFGPGTRLTVL.

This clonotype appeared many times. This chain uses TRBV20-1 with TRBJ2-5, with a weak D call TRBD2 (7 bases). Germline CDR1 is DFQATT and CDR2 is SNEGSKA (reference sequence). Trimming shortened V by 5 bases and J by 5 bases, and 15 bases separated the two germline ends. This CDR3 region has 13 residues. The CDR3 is CSAPSGGPETQYF. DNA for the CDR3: TGCAGTGCTCCTTCCGGGGGGCCGGAGACCCAGTACTTC.

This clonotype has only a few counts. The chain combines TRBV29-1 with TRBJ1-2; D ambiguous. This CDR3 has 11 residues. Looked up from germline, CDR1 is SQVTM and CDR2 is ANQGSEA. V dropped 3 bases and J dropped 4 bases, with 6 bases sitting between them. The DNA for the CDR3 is TGCAGCGTTGACCCAGGCTATGGCTACACCTTC. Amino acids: CSVDPGYGYTF.

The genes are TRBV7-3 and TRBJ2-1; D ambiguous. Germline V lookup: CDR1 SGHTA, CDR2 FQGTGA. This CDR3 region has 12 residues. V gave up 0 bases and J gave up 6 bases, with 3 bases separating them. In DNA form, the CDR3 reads TGTGCCAGCAGCTTAACTGGCAATGAGCAGTTCTTC. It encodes CASSLTGNEQFF.

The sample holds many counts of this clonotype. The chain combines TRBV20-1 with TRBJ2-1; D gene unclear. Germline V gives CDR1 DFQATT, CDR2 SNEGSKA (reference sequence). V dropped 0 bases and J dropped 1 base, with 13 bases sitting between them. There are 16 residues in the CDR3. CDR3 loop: CSARDLSAPSYNEQFF. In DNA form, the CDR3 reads TGCAGTGCTAGAGATCTTTCAGCGCCGTCCTACAATGAGCAGTTCTTC.

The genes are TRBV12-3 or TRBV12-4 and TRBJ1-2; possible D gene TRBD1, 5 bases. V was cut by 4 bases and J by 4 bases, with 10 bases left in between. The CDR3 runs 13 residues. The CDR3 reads CASSSGTVYGYTF. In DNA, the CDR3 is TGTGCCAGCAGTTCCGGGACGGTCTATGGCTACACCTTC.

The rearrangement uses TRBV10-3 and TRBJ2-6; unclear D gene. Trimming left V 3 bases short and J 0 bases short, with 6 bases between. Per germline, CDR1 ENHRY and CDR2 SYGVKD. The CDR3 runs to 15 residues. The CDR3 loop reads CAISDFISGANVLTF. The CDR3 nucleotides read TGTGCCATCAGTGACTTTATCTCTGGGGCCAACGTCCTGACTTTC.

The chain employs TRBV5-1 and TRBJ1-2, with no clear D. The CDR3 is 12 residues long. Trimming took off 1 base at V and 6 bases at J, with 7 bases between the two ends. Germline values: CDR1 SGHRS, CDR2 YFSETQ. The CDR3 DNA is TGCGCCAGCAGCTTGCGGGGTAATGGCTACACCTTC. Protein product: CASSLRGNGYTF.

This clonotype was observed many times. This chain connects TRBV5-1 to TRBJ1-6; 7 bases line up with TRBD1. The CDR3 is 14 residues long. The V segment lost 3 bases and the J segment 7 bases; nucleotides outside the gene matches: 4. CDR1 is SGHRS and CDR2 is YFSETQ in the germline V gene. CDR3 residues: CASSSQGWNSPLHF. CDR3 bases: TGCGCCAGCAGCTCACAGGGGTGGAATTCACCCCTCCACTTT.

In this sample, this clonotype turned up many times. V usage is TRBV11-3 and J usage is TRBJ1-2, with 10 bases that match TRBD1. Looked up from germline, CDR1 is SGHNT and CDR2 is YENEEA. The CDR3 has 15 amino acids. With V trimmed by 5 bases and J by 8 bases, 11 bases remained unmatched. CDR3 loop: CASSEPGQGSRGYTF. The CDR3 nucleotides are TGTGCCAGCAGCGAACCGGGACAGGGGTCGCGCGGCTACACCTTC.

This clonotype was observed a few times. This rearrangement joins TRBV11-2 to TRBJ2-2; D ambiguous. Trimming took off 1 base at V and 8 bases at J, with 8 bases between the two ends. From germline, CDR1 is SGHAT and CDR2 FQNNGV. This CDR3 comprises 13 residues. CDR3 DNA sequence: TGTGCCAGCAGCTTAGTCGCCAGGGGGGAGCTGTTTTTT. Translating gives CASSLVARGELFF. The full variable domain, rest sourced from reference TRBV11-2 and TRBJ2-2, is EAGVAQSPRYKIIEKRQSVAFWCNPISGHATLYWYQQILGQGPKLLIQFQNNGVVDDSQLPKDRFSAERLKGVDSTLKIQPAKLEDSAVYLCASSLVARGELFFGEGSRLTVL.

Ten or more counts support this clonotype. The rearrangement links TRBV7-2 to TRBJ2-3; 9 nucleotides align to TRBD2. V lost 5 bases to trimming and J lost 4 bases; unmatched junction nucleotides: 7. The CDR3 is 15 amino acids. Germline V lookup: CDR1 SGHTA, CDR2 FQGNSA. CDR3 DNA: TGTGCCAGCAGCCGGGTAGCGGGAGTGTCAGATACGCAGTATTTT. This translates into CASSRVAGVSDTQYF.